The 13 T cell receptor beta chains below were found in one sample sequenced in a study of blood T cell repertoires in COVID-19. Clones were read by immunoSEQ multiplex PCR, and TCRdb kept only the in-frame ones, dropping some. The table includes under 150,000 clones, 84% detected once. Material for sequencing was PBMCs or T cells enriched from blood (not recorded which). Source of these receptors: a man aged 45-60 years in a cohort exposed to, infected with or recovered from COVID-19 (not recorded which).

This chain connects TRBV10-2 to TRBJ1-5; TRBD1 matches at 7 bases. This CDR3 has 13 residues. CDR1 and CDR2 from the germline V gene are WSHSY and SAAADI. V was pared by 8 bases and J by 2 bases, with 3 bases of the junction left unmatched. This chain's CDR3 is CASGDRGNQPQHF. DNA of the CDR3: TGCGCCAGCGGCGACAGGGGCAATCAGCCCCAGCATTTT.

The rearrangement uses TRBV27 and TRBJ2-3; D is unresolved. Germline V gene lookup returns CDR1 MNHEY and CDR2 SMNVEV (reference sequence). Trimming stripped 3 bases from V and 6 bases from J, with 13 bases between. This CDR3 region has 14 residues. The CDR3 coding sequence is TGTGCCAGCAGTTTTGGGCAGGAATGGGATACGCAGTATTTT. Its translation: CASSFGQEWDTQYF.

The chain couples TRBV6-5 to TRBJ1-4; possible D gene TRBD1, 6 bases. Per the germline V gene, CDR1 is MNHEY and CDR2 is SVGAGI. The CDR3 loop spans 14 amino acids. Trimming pared 6 bases from V and 5 bases from J, leaving 13 bases between. The DNA of the CDR3 is TGTGCCAGCAGCCCACAGGGCCCGAATGAAAAACTGTTTTTT. Its translation: CASSPQGPNEKLFF.

J is TRBJ1-6 and V is TRBV2; 8 bases match TRBD1. This CDR3 has 15 residues. Germline CDR1 and CDR2: SNHLY and FYNNEI. The V segment lost 5 bases and the J segment 5 bases; nucleotides outside the gene matches: 5. CDR3 coding DNA: TGTGCCAGCAGTAGGACAGGGTACAATAATTCACCCCTCCACTTT. Protein: CASSRTGYNNSPLHF.

The genes are TRBV9 and TRBJ2-2; 11 nucleotides align to TRBD2. The CDR3 is made up of 16 amino acids. V shed 3 bases, J shed 3 bases, and the junction held 4 bases outside the gene matches. Germline values: CDR1 SGDLS, CDR2 YYNGEE. CDR3 DNA sequence: TGTGCCAGCAGCGGATTAGCGGGAGGGGACACCGGGGAGCTGTTTTTT. This translates into CASSGLAGGDTGELFF.

In its sample, this clone was seen a few times. V and J are TRBV7-2 and TRBJ1-1; a possible D gene is TRBD1 (5 bases). This CDR3 is 13 amino acids long. The V end lost 4 bases, the J end lost 4 bases, and 10 bases lay between the germline ends. Looked up from germline, CDR1 is SGHTA and CDR2 is FQGNSA. In DNA, the CDR3 is TGTGCCAGCAGCTCGGGACTGGGCACTGAAGCTTTCTTT. Its translation: CASSSGLGTEAFF.

This chain joins TRBV30 and TRBJ1-2, with D possibly matching TRBD1 (5 bases). V dropped 2 bases and J dropped 8 bases, with 12 bases sitting between them. The CDR3 consists of 12 residues. From germline, CDR1 is GTSNPN and CDR2 SVGIG (reference sequence). Written as DNA, the CDR3 is TGTGCCTGGAGTTTTGGGGGGGGAGGCTACACCTTC. Encoded protein: CAWSFGGGGYTF.

The chain links TRBV6-1 to TRBJ2-7; 9 positions match TRBD2. The CDR3 loop spans 17 amino acids. The V and J ends lost 0 bases and 0 bases, in that order; junction bases with no gene match: 6. Germline CDR1 reads MNHNS; CDR2 reads SASEGT. CDR3 nucleotide sequence: TGTGCCAGCAGTGAAGCCGTAGCGGGAGTGGACTCCTACGAGCAGTACTTC. Its translation: CASSEAVAGVDSYEQYF.

The genes are TRBV7-2 and TRBJ2-7; 8 bases line up with TRBD2. Germline assignment: CDR1 SGHTA and CDR2 FQGNSA. The V and J ends lost 6 bases and 0 bases, in that order; junction bases with no gene match: 7. The CDR3 consists of 15 residues. Here the CDR3 DNA reads TGTGCCAGCAGTTCAAGCGGGAGACTCTCCTACGAGCAGTACTTC. Translated: CASSSSGRLSYEQYF. The full variable domain, rest sourced from reference TRBV7-2 and TRBJ2-7, is GAGVSQSPSNKVTEKGKDVELRCDPISGHTALYWYRQSLGQGLEFLIYFQGNSAPDKSGLPSDRFSAERTGGSVSTLTIQRTQQEDSAVYLCASSSSGRLSYEQYFGPGTRLTVT.

The rearrangement links TRBV4-1 to TRBJ2-1; D is perhaps TRBD2 (6 bases). This CDR3 contains 17 residues. Germline-derived CDR1 and CDR2 are MGHRA and YSYEKL. Between the trimmed V and J ends, which lost 0 bases and 9 bases, there was a span of 21 bases. The CDR3 DNA follows: TGCGCCAGCAGCCAAGATATCGGGGTAGCGGAGGAGGGTGAGCAGTTCTTC. It specifies CASSQDIGVAEEGEQFF.

A few counts support this clone. This rearrangement joins TRBV29-1 to TRBJ2-7; D is uncertain. Germline V lookup: CDR1 SQVTM, CDR2 ANQGSEA. CDR3 length: 11 amino acids. Trimming stripped 3 bases from V and 3 bases from J, with 6 bases between. CDR3 amino acids: CSVDLGYEQYF. CDR3 sequence (DNA): TGCAGCGTTGACCTCGGCTACGAGCAGTACTTC.

This chain links TRBV7-7 with TRBJ2-5; D call uncertain. V lost 3 bases and J 0 bases, leaving 11 bases between the germline ends. Germline assignment: CDR1 SSHAT and CDR2 FNYEAQ (reference sequence). This CDR3 is 15 amino acids long. In DNA, the CDR3 is TGTGCCAGCAGCTTCAACCTCGGGTACCAAGAGACCCAGTACTTC. Its protein product is CASSFNLGYQETQYF.

The sample holds a few counts of this clone. The chain employs TRBV19 and TRBJ1-5, with 7 bases identical to TRBD1. Trimming removed 8 bases from V and 6 bases from J; junction bases left unmatched: 13. CDR1 is LNHDA and CDR2 is SQIVND in the germline V gene (reference sequence). The CDR3 contains 15 residues. CDR3 amino acids: CASGPSTGRTQPQHF. CDR3 sequence (DNA): TGTGCCAGTGGCCCGTCGACAGGGCGAACTCAGCCCCAGCATTTT.